This entry is about one T cell receptor beta chain. Its antigen is still unknown. Per-base quality was not reported, and no clone a single base away is much larger than it. Including cysteine and phenylalanine, the CDR3 has 13 amino acids. Only the CDR3 DNA stays, 39 bases, in frame from base 1. The V end loses 2 bases and the J end loses 1 base, and a stretch of 5 bases separates them. CDR1 and CDR2 (LGHNA, YNFKEQ) derive from the germline V gene. The sample originates from a study of T cell repertoires in cytomegalovirus infection (dated by TCRdb to about 2019). With regard to the full study: Donor HLA type was relevant to the analysis, because carriage of CMV infection together with the matching HLA type was indicated by public TCR beta signatures.

On the study overall, not on this receptor specifically: The ex vivo response was dominated by HLA-C-restricted CMV-specific TCR beta clonotypes, and the single most frequent clonotype in two of eight donors was supplied by these HLA-C-restricted clonotypes. In both this cohort and an independent cohort of several hundred donors, the cumulative frequency of public TCR beta family members distinguished carriers of CMV infection plus the relevant HLA type.

For sequencing, an Illumina HiSeq 1500 was employed. TCRdb passed the public sequencing reads through fastp at Q25 and MiXCR, retaining productive beta sequences. Each entry is one CDR3 protein sequence, shown with its most common DNA and genes. The sample includes 250,000 or so distinct CDR3 sequences, with 15% to 20% observed a single time. In total, the top ten clones hold about 45% of the sample. The receptor comes from a human donor in good health (CMV status not recorded). Some clones in this sample may be carry-over from other donors' samples. The sequencing input was CD8+ T cells from PBMCs. The chain is encoded by TRBV4-2 joined to TRBJ1-1; the D segment cannot be called with confidence. The DNA sequence is given as TGTGCCAGCAGCCAAAACAGGAACACTGAAGCTTTCTTT. It encodes CASSQNRNTEAFF.